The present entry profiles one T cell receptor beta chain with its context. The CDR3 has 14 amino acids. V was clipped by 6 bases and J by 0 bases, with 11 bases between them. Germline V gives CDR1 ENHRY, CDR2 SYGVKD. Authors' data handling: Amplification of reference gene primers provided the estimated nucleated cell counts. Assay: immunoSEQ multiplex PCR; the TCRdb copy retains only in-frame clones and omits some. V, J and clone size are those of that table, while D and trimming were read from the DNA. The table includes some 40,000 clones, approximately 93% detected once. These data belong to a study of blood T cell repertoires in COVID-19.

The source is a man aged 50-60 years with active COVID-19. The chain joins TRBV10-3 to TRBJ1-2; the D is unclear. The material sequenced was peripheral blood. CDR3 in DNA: TGTGCCATCAGGTTGACGCTAGCTAACTATGGCTACACCTTC. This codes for CAIRLTLANYGYTF.